This TCR beta chain was recovered during a study of blood T cell repertoires in COVID-19. Study as a whole: Acute-phase and convalescent COVID-19 samples originated in the United States, Italy and Spain. Sources were T cells, B-cell-depleted T cells, or PBMCs; the material itself was cDNA or gDNA.

Original processing notes: Reference gene primer amplification gave estimated nucleated cell counts. Using immunoSEQ multiplex PCR, the repertoire was profiled, and TCRdb retains in-frame clones only, with some absent. Clone size and the V and J calls come from that table; the DNA yielded D and trimming. The sample has roughly 250,000 clones, over 70% seen once. Per germline, CDR1 LNHNV and CDR2 YYDKDF (reference sequence). The junction had 7 bases not matched to a gene; V was cut back by 3 bases and J by 7 bases. The CDR3 is 15 residues long. Sequenced input: peripheral blood. This sequence originates from a human donor in a cohort sampled during active COVID-19. V and J are TRBV15 and TRBJ2-1; 9 positions agree with TRBD1. The CDR3 bases are TGTGCCACCAGCAGTGGACAGGGGCCGAGAAATGAGCAGTTCTTC. It encodes CATSSGQGPRNEQFF.